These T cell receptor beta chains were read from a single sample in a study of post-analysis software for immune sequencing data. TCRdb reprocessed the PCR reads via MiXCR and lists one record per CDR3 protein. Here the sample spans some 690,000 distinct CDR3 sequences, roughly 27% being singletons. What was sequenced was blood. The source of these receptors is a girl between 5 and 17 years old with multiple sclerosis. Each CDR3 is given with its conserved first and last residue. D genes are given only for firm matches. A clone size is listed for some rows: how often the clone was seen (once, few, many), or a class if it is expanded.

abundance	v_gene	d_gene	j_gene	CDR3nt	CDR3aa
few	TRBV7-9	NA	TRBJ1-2	TGTGCCAGCAGCTCTCAGGGAGCGGATGGCTACACCTTC	CASSSQGADGYTF
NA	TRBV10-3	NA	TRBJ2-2	TGTGCCATCAATCAGGGGGGAGGCACCGGGGAGCGGTTTTTT	CAINQGGGTGERFF
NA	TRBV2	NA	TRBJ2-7	TGTGCCAGCAGTGACGAACCACCCTACGAGCAGTACTTC	CASSDEPPYEQYF
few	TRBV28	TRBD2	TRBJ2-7	TGTGCCAGCAGAGTGACTAGCGGGGCTCAGCAGTACTTC	CASRVTSGAQQYF
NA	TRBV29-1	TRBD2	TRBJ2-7	TGCAGCGTTGAAGATTATGAGCGGGAGGGAATCTACGAGCAGTACTTC	CSVEDYEREGIYEQYF
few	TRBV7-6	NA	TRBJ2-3	TGTGCCAGCAGCTTAGAGCGGGTTGATACGCAGTATTTT	CASSLERVDTQYF
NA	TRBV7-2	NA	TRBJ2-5	TGTGCCAGCAGCTCACAGGGATGGCCGCGGGAGACCCAGTACTTC	CASSSQGWPRETQYF
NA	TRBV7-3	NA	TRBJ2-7	TGTGCCAGCAGCTTTTCGATGGGGAAGGGGCCAAGGTACGAGCAGTACTTC	CASSFSMGKGPRYEQYF
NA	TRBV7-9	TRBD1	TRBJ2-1	TGTGCCAGCAGGAGACCCGACAGGGTGGTCTACAATGAGCAGTTCTTC	CASRRPDRVVYNEQFF
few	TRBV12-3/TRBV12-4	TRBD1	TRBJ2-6	TGTGCCAGCAGTCCACCGCCGGGACAGGGTATCTCTGGGGCCAACGTCCTGACTTTC	CASSPPPGQGISGANVLTF
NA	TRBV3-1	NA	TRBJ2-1	TGTGCCAGCAGCCCCATGGCGGGACGGCCGTACAATGAGCAGTTCTTC	CASSPMAGRPYNEQFF
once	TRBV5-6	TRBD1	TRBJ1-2	TGTGCCAGCAGCTTGGCCGACAGGGCCCTCTGGTATGGCTACACCTTC	CASSLADRALWYGYTF
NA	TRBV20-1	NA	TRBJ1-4	TGCAGTGCTGGAACTCCGGGGCGGGGCCTACGTAATGAAAAACTGTTTTTT	CSAGTPGRGLRNEKLFF
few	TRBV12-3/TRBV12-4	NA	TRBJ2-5	TGTGCCAGCATGTTCGTGGGGGGAGAGACCCAGTACTTC	CASMFVGGETQYF
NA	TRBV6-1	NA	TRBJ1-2	TGTGCCAGCAGTGAAATCTTTGGGGGCGTAAACTATGGCTACACCTTC	CASSEIFGGVNYGYTF
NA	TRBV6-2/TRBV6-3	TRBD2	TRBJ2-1	TGTGCCAGCAGTTACGGTCGCGGGACTAAGGATCCCCGGGAGCAGTTCTTC	CASSYGRGTKDPREQFF
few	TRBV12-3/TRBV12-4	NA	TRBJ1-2	TGTGCCAGCAGTTATGTAGGGGCGAACTATGGCTACACCTTC	CASSYVGANYGYTF